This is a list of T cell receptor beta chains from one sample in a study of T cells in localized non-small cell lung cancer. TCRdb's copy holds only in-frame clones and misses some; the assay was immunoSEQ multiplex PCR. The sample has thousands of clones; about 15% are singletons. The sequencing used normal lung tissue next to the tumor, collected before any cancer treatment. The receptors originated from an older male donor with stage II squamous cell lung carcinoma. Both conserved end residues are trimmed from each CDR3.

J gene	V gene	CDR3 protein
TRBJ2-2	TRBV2	ASANLDITGELF
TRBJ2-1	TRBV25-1	ASSIGQIRADEQF
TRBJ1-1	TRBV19	ASSIRGREAF
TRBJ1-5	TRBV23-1	ASSRRINQPQH
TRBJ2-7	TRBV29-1	SATSSSYEQY
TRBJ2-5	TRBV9	ASSPRQGSQETQY
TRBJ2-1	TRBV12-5	ATAARDKQF
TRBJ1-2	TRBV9	ASSASGQPYGYT
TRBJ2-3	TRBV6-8	ASGEGSGSTDTQY
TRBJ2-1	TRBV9	ASSHPGTSSGEQF
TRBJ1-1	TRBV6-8	ASSYSMRLAF